Listed here are 16 T cell receptor beta chains from one sample, sequenced in a study of T cell repertoires in cytomegalovirus infection. One entry per CDR3 protein, called by TCRdb with MiXCR from the reads. The sample holds more than 200,000 distinct CDR3 sequences, 9.1% seen once. Sequences were obtained from PBMCs. The origin of the receptors is a human donor in good health (CMV status not recorded). Some clones in this sample may be carry-over from other donors' samples.

This clonotype was counted many times. The rearrangement uses TRBV11-3 and TRBJ2-2; D may be TRBD1 (5 bases). The V gene's germline CDR1 is SGHNT and CDR2 YENEEA. The CDR3 sequence is 18 residues long. Trimming took off 0 bases at V and 1 base at J, with 15 bases between the two ends. CDR3 nucleotide sequence: TGTGCCAGCAGCTTAGATAGGCGGCGACAGAAGAACACCGGGGAGCTGTTTTTT. Its protein is CASSLDRRRQKNTGELFF. The variable domain in full, with the rest retrieved from reference TRBV11-3 and TRBJ2-2, is EAGVVQSPRYKIIEKKQPVAFWCNPISGHNTLYWYLQNLGQGPELLIRYENEEAVDDSQLPKDRFSAERLKGVDSTLKIQPAELGDSAVYLCASSLDRRRQKNTGELFFGEGSRLTVL.

In the case of this clonotype: A clone one base away is much larger, so this may be a read error. The V gene is TRBV7-3, the J gene TRBJ2-5; 8 positions agree with TRBD2. After removal of 1 base from V and 4 bases from J, the junction contained 5 bases not matched to a gene. This CDR3 region has 15 residues. CDR1 and CDR2 from the germline V gene are SGHTA and FQGTGA. The CDR3 nucleotides read TGTGCCAGCAGCTTAAGGTTGCGGGAGGTAGAGACCCAGTACTTC. Protein product: CASSLRLREVETQYF.

This clonotype has a count of ten or more. The chain uses TRBV7-2 and TRBJ1-5, with a weak D call TRBD1 (6 bases). V was clipped by 0 bases and J by 6 bases, with 15 bases between them. The germline V gene has CDR1 SGHTA and CDR2 FQGNSA. The CDR3 loop spans 16 amino acids. The CDR3 loop is CASSLAGQIKAQPQHF. The CDR3 DNA follows: TGTGCCAGCAGCTTAGCTGGACAGATTAAGGCTCAGCCCCAGCATTTT.

This clonotype was seen more than once but under ten times. The rearrangement uses TRBV6-1 and TRBJ2-1; 7 bases are a match to TRBD1. Germline V gene lookup returns CDR1 MNHNS and CDR2 SASEGT. There are 11 residues in the CDR3. Here the CDR3 reads CSTGQDPQQFF. The DNA for the CDR3 is TGTAGCACAGGACAGGACCCTCAGCAGTTCTTC.

This clonotype has just a few counts. The V call is TRBV27, the J call TRBJ2-7; D unclear. The CDR3 covers 13 residues. Germline assignment: CDR1 MNHEY and CDR2 SMNVEV (reference sequence). Deletions cut 6 bases from V and 2 bases from J, with 11 bases between. The CDR3 DNA is TGTGCCAGCAGGACCGCTCTCACCTACGAGCAGTACTTC. It is translated as CASRTALTYEQYF.

This clonotype was picked up many times. This chain uses TRBV19 with TRBJ1-6, with D hard to call. Germline-derived CDR1 and CDR2 are LNHDA and SQIVND (reference sequence). Trimming took 1 base from V and 8 from J, leaving 12 bases between them. CDR3 length: 15 amino acids. The CDR3 nucleotides read TGTGCCAGTAGTATAGGAAAAGGACGGGATTCACCCCTCCACTTT. Translation gives CASSIGKGRDSPLHF.

The table lists this clonotype with many counts. The V and J genes are TRBV7-2 and TRBJ2-7; the D gene is possibly TRBD2 (6 bases). The CDR3 totals 14 residues. Germline CDR1 SGHTA, CDR2 FQGNSA. V was clipped by 1 base and J by 7 bases, with 14 bases between them. The CDR3 is CASSLGEVTREQYF. The DNA for the CDR3 is TGTGCCAGCAGCTTAGGGGAGGTGACTAGGGAGCAGTACTTC.

This rearrangement joins TRBV3-1 to TRBJ2-7; 8 positions agree with TRBD1. In germline, CDR1 is LGHDT, CDR2 YNNKEL (reference sequence). This CDR3 contains 13 residues. V dropped 4 bases and J dropped 3; count of bases not matched to a gene: 2. The CDR3 region has the DNA TGTGCCAGCAGCCGCAGGGGGCACTACGAGCAGTACTTC. Translating it yields CASSRRGHYEQYF.

The chain is built from TRBV6-6 and TRBJ2-5; a weak D match, TRBD2 (5 bases). Germline assignment: CDR1 MNHNY and CDR2 SVGAGI (reference sequence). The CDR3 length is 15 residues. The V end lost 5 bases, the J end lost 1 base, and 14 bases lay between the germline ends. For the CDR3, the DNA is TGTGCCAGCAGTCCATGGGCGGGTCCCCAAGAGACCCAGTACTTC. This encodes CASSPWAGPQETQYF.

V is TRBV28 and J is TRBJ1-3; the D is unclear. This CDR3 has 16 amino acids. CDR1 and CDR2 (germline): MDHEN, SYDVKM. Trimming cost V 5 bases and J 3 bases, with 17 bases left between them. The CDR3 nucleotides read TGTGCCAGCAGTGGGGTGGACGTCGGGGATGGAAACACCATATATTTT. Its protein is CASSGVDVGDGNTIYF.

The rearrangement links TRBV19 to TRBJ1-1; D is unclear. The CDR3 consists of 14 residues. Deletions cut 0 bases from V and 0 bases from J, with 5 bases between. Germline-derived CDR1 and CDR2 are LNHDA and SQIVND (reference sequence). The DNA of the CDR3 is TGTGCCAGTAGTATAGATACGATGAACACTGAAGCTTTCTTT. Translated, it gives CASSIDTMNTEAFF.

There are many counts of this clonotype. The chain is built from TRBV11-2 and TRBJ2-1; 13 bases match TRBD2. The CDR3 covers 17 residues. The germline V gene encodes CDR1 SGHAT and CDR2 FQNNGV. Trimming at V came to 5 bases and at J to 6 bases, leaving 10 bases not matched to a gene. The DNA for the CDR3 is TGTGCCAGCAGCACCGGGACTAGCGGGACTGTAGGCAATGAGCAGTTCTTC. It specifies CASSTGTSGTVGNEQFF.

Regarding this clonotype: A much larger clone lies a single base off, so this may be a read error. This rearrangement joins TRBV28 to TRBJ1-5; D is perhaps TRBD1 (5 bases). The germline CDR1 and CDR2 sequences are MDHEN and SYDVKM. CDR3 length: 14 amino acids. CDR3 bases: TGTGCCAGCAGCCGGAAGTATGGGGGTCAGCCCCAGCAATTT. This sequence encodes CASSRKYGGQPQQF.

This clonotype was observed a handful of times. The CDR3 nucleotides read TGCAGCGTCCAAATGACAGGGGGTTCTACCGAGCAGTACTTC. Protein sequence: CSVQMTGGSTEQYF. The chain has TRBV29-1 and TRBJ2-7; 9 nucleotides align to TRBD1. Germline-derived CDR1 and CDR2 are SQVTM and ANQGSEA. CDR3 length: 14 amino acids. V lost 6 bases to trimming and J lost 6 bases; unmatched junction nucleotides: 12.

This clonotype was counted only a few times. Relative to the germline gene, one junction end is altered; a read error may explain this. This chain links TRBV11-2 with TRBJ1-1; D call uncertain. Germline CDR1 SGHAT, CDR2 FQNNGV. This CDR3 is built from 16 residues. This chain's CDR3 is CASSLEKGTMNTEAFF. The CDR3 region has the DNA TGTGCCAGCAGCCTAGAAAAGGGAACTATGAACACTGAAGCTTTCTTT.

There are a few counts of this clonotype. V usage is TRBV27 and J usage is TRBJ2-1; D possibly corresponds to TRBD1 (6 bases). CDR3 length equals 17 residues. V dropped 5 bases and J dropped 1 base, with 18 bases sitting between them. Germline CDR1 reads MNHEY; CDR2 reads SMNVEV (reference sequence). The CDR3 loop reads CASSLKLTGPSYNEQFF. The DNA of the CDR3 is TGTGCCAGCAGTCTGAAACTCACAGGGCCATCCTACAATGAGCAGTTCTTC.